The T cell receptor (beta chain) described here comes from a study of T cells in Graves' hyperthyroidism and ophthalmopathy. Using RNA transcripts as the source, TCR beta CDR3 regions were amplified. When the TCR CDR3 underwent first-round RT-PCR, the HTBI primer set was used. TCRdb recomputed calls from the multiplex PCR reads with MiXCR, one row per CDR3 protein. The data show some 560,000 distinct CDR3 sequences, around 15% seen once. This clonotype showed up just a few times. No progression to ophthalmopathy during 18 months of follow-up defined stable disease. This TCR derives from a middle-aged woman with Graves' hyperthyroidism. Sequencing was performed on blood.

As DNA, the CDR3 is TGCAGTGCAGATGGATCGCCCACCGGGGAGCTGTTTTTT. This sequence encodes CSADGSPTGELFF. The chain combines TRBV20-1 with TRBJ2-2; D ambiguous. CDR1 DFQATT and CDR2 SNEGSKA come from the germline V gene (reference sequence). V gave up 6 bases and J gave up 4 bases, with 12 bases separating them. This CDR3 spans 13 amino acids.